The source of this TCR beta chain is a study of T cell responses to AZD1222 COVID-19 vaccine (dated by TCRdb to the early 2020s). Regarding the study in general: AZD1222 recipients whose second dose came at about 4 weeks and those whose second dose came at about 12 weeks were combined into one group, since spike-specific TCR depth and breadth did not differ between the two schedules. TCR sequencing covered about 230 trial participants: 207 given two doses of AZD1222 and 26 given two doses of MenACWY control vaccine. Enrollment into the trials was organized by age into subgroups of 18-55, 56-69 and 70-plus years, and those subgroups contained approximately 150, 30 and 60 TCR-sequenced participants, respectively. The study at large found these results: After two AZD1222 doses, spike-specific TCR breadth and depth were significantly higher than at day 0 and than in MenACWY recipients. No day 14 peak-response samples were available, so repertoires were characterized only after the peak T cell response. In the small 56-69-year group, the increase in depth fell short of significance, most likely because of low power. Epitopes outside the regions mutated in the B.1.351 and B.1.1.7 variants were reportedly recognized by nearly half of the unique spike-specific TCRs. Vaccine-associated CD4 TCRs spanned the whole spike protein, with dominant responses in regions 160-218 and 743-854. Conclusions about previously exposed vaccinees are limited because only six or seven AZD1222 recipients were SARS-CoV-2 seropositive at baseline. Most participants were white British and females outnumbered males, and the authors suggested that clonal diversity may have been underestimated.

CDR1 and CDR2 are drawn from the germline V gene: SGHRS, YFSETQ. The trim is 1 base for V and 0 bases for J, with a gap of 15 bases between the germline ends. The CDR3 runs 17 amino acids, cysteine and phenylalanine included. The CDR3 DNA has 51 bases and is translated from base 1. According to the study, the label for this sample's time point signals: baseline before first vaccination. Vaccinee samples were obtained from the UK trials COV001 and COV002, which included a single-blind randomized controlled phase 2/3 trial of AZD1222 (ChAdOx1 nCoV-19) in healthy adults. Trial participant PBMC samples were collected at day 0 and day 28 after the second dose for TCRbeta chain sequencing. On this clone itself: Its antigen has not been determined. Per-base qualities were not stored, and no clone one base away is much larger.

The CDR3 regions of human TCRbeta chains were subjected to immunosequencing. As for the authors' bioinformatics: TCRs in the repertoires were matched against a reference library of SARS-CoV-2-specific TCRs that had been generated with the MIRA antigen-specificity platform. Breadth was defined as the fraction of unique TCRs that were SARS-CoV-2-associated, and depth was defined as the fraction of total T cells that were SARS-CoV-2-associated. Each spike-specific TCR was assigned to its reactive spike region and to a CD4 or CD8 class using the MIRA data. Log10-transformed breadth and depth values were compared by one-way ANOVA with Sidak's multiple comparisons tests. TCRdb's version of the immuneACCESS table is confined to in-frame rearrangements and falls short of the full clone set. An unresolved V gene accounts for under half of the shortfall where checked; the remainder is of unknown origin. V, J and clone size derive from that table, while D and trimming were established from the DNA sequence. A total of 150,000 to 200,000 clones appear in this sample, around 89% of them only once. The ten largest clones represent roughly 6.9% of the sample.

This specimen was peripheral blood, taken on day 0 of AZD1222 vaccination. Recombination linked TRBV5-1 to TRBJ2-3; a tentative D call is TRBD1 (6 bases match). This sequence originates from an adult in good health. The DNA is TGCGCCAGCAGCTTGTCCGGACAGAGCCCTAGCACAGATACGCAGTATTTT. This encodes CASSLSGQSPSTDTQYF. The variable domain in full, with residues beyond the CDR3 obtained from the reference TRBV5-1 and TRBJ2-3 genes, is KAGVTQTPRYLIKTRGQQVTLSCSPISGHRSVSWYQQTPGQGLQFLFEYFSETQRNKGNFPGRFSGRQFSNSRSEMNVSTLELGDSALYLCASSLSGQSPSTDTQYFGPGTRLTVL.